This T cell receptor (beta chain) was identified in a study of tumor and adjacent non-tumor tissue in lung cancer. General observations from the study: Compared with tumor, normal lung showed significantly lower TCR diversity. Patients with more diverse tumor TCRs had worse survival.

CDR3 size: 16 residues. Three rounds of nested PCR, following a modified ARM-PCR protocol, produced the TCRbeta library. TCRdb passed the multiplex PCR reads through MiXCR, listing each CDR3 protein once. The sample consists of 60,000 to 85,000 distinct CDR3 sequences, over 75% of them appearing once. This clonotype was seen a few times. As yet, its antigen is unknown. At one boundary the junction diverges from the germline segment, which might be a read error. No cell sorting was done before RNA was extracted from the tissue. Chemotherapy-naive patients with new lung cancer underwent thoracic surgery in China, August–late 2014.

The chain has TRBV12-3 or TRBV12-4 and TRBJ2-5; D not resolved. The receptor comes from a woman aged 45-65 years with non-small cell lung cancer. The specimen sequenced was lung tumor tissue. CDR3 nucleotides: TGTGCTAGCAGTTTTTATCAGGCTGGTAGACAAGTGACCCAGTACTTC. As protein: CASSFYQAGRQVTQYF.